The clone carrying this TCR beta chain turned up a few times. Its antigen is undetermined. The data are from a study of OX40 agonist ivuxolimab in advanced cancers. Turning to the study itself: Of mixed ages from 23 to 79 and averaging about 56 years, the group was approximately 80% male.

V shed 4 bases and J shed 7 bases, with 13 bases lying between them. In germline, CDR1 is SQVTM, CDR2 ANQGSEA. The CDR3 has 12 residues. Whole-study results and caveats: Specificity for antigen went undetermined in the expanded peripheral T cells. Among the lowest levels of clonal expansion were found in partial responders at 0.1-3.0 mg/kg. More expanded clones were found, on average, in CD8+ than in CD4+ T cells.

The method was immunoSEQ multiplex PCR; TCRdb's version includes in-frame clones alone and lacks a portion of them. The sample contains tens of thousands of clones, roughly 85% of which appear only once. This chain uses TRBV29-1 with TRBJ1-1; the D gene is possibly TRBD1 (5 bases). The clonotype was recovered from an adult with an advanced solid tumor such as melanoma, head and neck, liver or kidney cancer. The sample consisted of CD4+ or CD8+ T cells sorted from blood, taken in a trial of the OX40 agonist ivuxolimab. CDR3 loop: CSVGDRTFEAFF. The CDR3 region has the DNA TGCAGCGTTGGTGACAGAACGTTTGAAGCTTTCTTT.